These T cell receptor beta chains were read from a single sample in a study of regulatory T cells in long-lasting Graves disease. TCRdb re-derived calls from the multiplex PCR reads in MiXCR, one entry per CDR3 protein. Of 350,000 to 500,000 distinct CDR3 sequences listed, 12% to 15% are singletons. These same records also appear under a second study, on T cells in Graves' hyperthyroidism and ophthalmopathy.

The source was peripheral blood mononuclear cells (PBMCs), collected at new diagnosis, from a patient treated with antithyroid drugs. The receptors derive from a woman between 50 and 59 years old with Graves disease. Both conserved end residues are part of each CDR3. D genes are given only for firm matches. Some rows mark clone size as missing; the rest say once, few, many or name a class of expanded clone.

cdr3_nt cdr3_aa clone_size j_call d_call v_call
TGCAGCGGAGGTACAAGCACCGGGGAGCTGTTTTTT CSGGTSTGELFF - TRBJ2-2 - TRBV29-1
TGTGCCAGTAGTATATCCAGGACTAGCGCCATCACAGATACGCAGTATTTT CASSISRTSAITDTQYF once TRBJ2-3 TRBD2 TRBV19
TGTGCCAGCAGCCAAACAGCGGGAGCGGGAGATACGCAGTATTTT CASSQTAGAGDTQYF - TRBJ2-3 TRBD2 TRBV11-2
TGTGCCAGCAGCGGACCAGGGGTCGGGAACACTGAAGCTTTCTTT CASSGPGVGNTEAFF many TRBJ1-1 - TRBV3-1
TGTGCCAGCAGCCTGTCGTCCAGATATGGCTACACCTTC CASSLSSRYGYTF few TRBJ1-2 - TRBV3-1
TGTGCCAGCTCACCTTCTAGCTTCGATGAGCAGTTCTTC CASSPSSFDEQFF - TRBJ2-1 - TRBV18
TGTGCCAGCAGCTTGGGACAGGGTCCCACTGGAAACACCATATATTTT CASSLGQGPTGNTIYF - TRBJ1-3 TRBD1 TRBV5-6
TGCGCCAGCAGCCAGGGACAAGTATACTACGAGCAGTACTTC CASSQGQVYYEQYF many TRBJ2-7 - TRBV5-1
TGTGCCAGCAGCGTAGCAGGGACCTCTAATTCACCCCTCCACTTT CASSVAGTSNSPLHF - TRBJ1-6 - TRBV9
TGTGCCAGCAGCTCCGGGACTACGACTTACAATGAGCAGTTCTTC CASSSGTTTYNEQFF many TRBJ2-1 TRBD2 TRBV7-9
TGTGCCAGCAGTCCTCGCGGAGGGGCCAACACTGAAGCTTTCTTT CASSPRGGANTEAFF few TRBJ1-1 - TRBV6-2/TRBV6-3
TGTGCCAGCAGCTTGACTAGCGGACCCTACGAGCAGTACTTC CASSLTSGPYEQYF many TRBJ2-7 TRBD2 TRBV7-9
TGCCATGAGGGACAGGGCGACGAGCAGTACTTC CHEGQGDEQYF - TRBJ2-7 TRBD1 TRBV12-5
TGTGCCAGTTACAAGGCGGGGTACAATGAGCAGTTCTTC CASYKAGYNEQFF many TRBJ2-1 - TRBV6-2/TRBV6-3
TGTGCCAGCAGCGTAGGTGGAGGGGACTATCAGCCCCAGCATTTT CASSVGGGDYQPQHF few TRBJ1-5 - TRBV9
TGTGCCAGCAGTTACTCGCGGGGTACCAAAAACATTCAGTACTTC CASSYSRGTKNIQYF few TRBJ2-4 - TRBV6-5
TGTGCCAGCAGCTTAGCGCAACTAGCGGGAGGGCAGTACTTC CASSLAQLAGGQYF few TRBJ2-7 TRBD2 TRBV7-2